This TCR beta chain was sequenced in a study of blood T cell repertoires in COVID-19 (dated by TCRdb to the early 2020s). Notes on the research overall: Samples from collaborators originated in the United States, Italy and Spain and spanned both the acute and convalescent phases of COVID-19. Subjects who had been exposed to COVID-19, were actively infected with it, or had recovered from it provided the deeply sampled blood TCRbeta repertoires that made up the dataset. HLA class I and class II types, where available, came from metadata supplied by the sample provider rather than from assay-based typing. The prospective study material was composed of cDNA or gDNA derived from T cells, B-cell-depleted T cells, or PBMCs. Samples were obtained from the ongoing ImmuneRACE study (first 160 participants) and from about 1,300 subjects provided by 6 global collaborators. Nearly every sample came with metadata listing a de-identified subject ID, COVID-19 status, age in years and sex. The repertoires were made available in a free public database intended to serve as a resource for research on the immune response to SARS-CoV-2. Overall study outcomes, separate from this receptor: The quantity of clinical and demographic metadata differed by source and by participant and was supplied without curation.

Inclusive of the bounding cysteine and phenylalanine, the CDR3 is 15 residues long. CDR3 DNA only is kept here, 45 bases in frame from base 1. The germline V gene supplies CDR1 SQVTM and CDR2 ANQGSEA. V loses 6 bases at its end and J loses 2 bases; junction bases beyond the gene matches: 5. With respect to this clone: The clone's antigen remains unknown. Within one base of it there is no much larger clone, and no base qualities were kept.

TCRbeta CDR3 regions were amplified from genomic DNA by means of the immunoSEQ Assay, a bias-controlled multiplex PCR. The authors' pipeline ran thus. Nucleated cell counts per sample were estimated from amplification of reference gene primers within the assay. To quantify the absolute abundance of each unique TCRbeta CDR3 rearrangement, sequence reads were collapsed and filtered. For each sample, productive Simpson clonality was calculated by taking the square root of Simpson's diversity index across productive rearrangements. What TCRdb holds here is the immuneACCESS table cut down to in-frame rearrangements. Part of the clones is not present; checked against another copy, under half of the missing clones reflect an unresolved V gene, and the others are unexplained. The V and J calls and clone size are taken from that table; D and trimming were inferred from the DNA. Present in this sample are 150,000 to 200,000 clones, 90% of which were seen just once. The leading ten clones occupy roughly 0.56% of the sample.

Collaborating institutions collected whole blood in K2EDTA tubes following their own protocols. Collaborator samples were shipped for TCRbeta analysis as frozen whole blood, isolated PBMCs, or DNA extracted from either sample type. This receptor was identified in a man aged 50 or older with acute or convalescent COVID-19. Sequences were obtained from peripheral blood. This sequence uses TRBV29-1 and TRBJ2-1; TRBD2 lines up with 12 middle nucleotides. The nucleotides are TGCAGCGTCCTAGGACTAGCGGGAACCTACAATGAGCAGTTCTTC. Its translation reads: CSVLGLAGTYNEQFF.